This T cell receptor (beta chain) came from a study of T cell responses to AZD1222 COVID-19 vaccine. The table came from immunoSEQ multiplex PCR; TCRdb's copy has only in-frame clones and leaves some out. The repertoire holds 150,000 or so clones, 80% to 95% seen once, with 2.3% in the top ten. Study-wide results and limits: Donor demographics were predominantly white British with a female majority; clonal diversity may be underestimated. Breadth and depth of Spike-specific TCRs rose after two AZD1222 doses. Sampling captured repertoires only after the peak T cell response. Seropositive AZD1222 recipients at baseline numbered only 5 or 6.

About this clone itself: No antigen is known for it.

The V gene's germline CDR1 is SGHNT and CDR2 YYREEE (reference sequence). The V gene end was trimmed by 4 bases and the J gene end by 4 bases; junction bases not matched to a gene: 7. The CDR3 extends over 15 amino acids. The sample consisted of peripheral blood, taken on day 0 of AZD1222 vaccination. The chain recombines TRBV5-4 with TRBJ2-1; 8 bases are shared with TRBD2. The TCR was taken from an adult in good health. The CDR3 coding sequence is TGTGCCAGCAGCCAATCTAGCGGGTTATACAATGAGCAGTTCTTC. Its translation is CASSQSSGLYNEQFF.